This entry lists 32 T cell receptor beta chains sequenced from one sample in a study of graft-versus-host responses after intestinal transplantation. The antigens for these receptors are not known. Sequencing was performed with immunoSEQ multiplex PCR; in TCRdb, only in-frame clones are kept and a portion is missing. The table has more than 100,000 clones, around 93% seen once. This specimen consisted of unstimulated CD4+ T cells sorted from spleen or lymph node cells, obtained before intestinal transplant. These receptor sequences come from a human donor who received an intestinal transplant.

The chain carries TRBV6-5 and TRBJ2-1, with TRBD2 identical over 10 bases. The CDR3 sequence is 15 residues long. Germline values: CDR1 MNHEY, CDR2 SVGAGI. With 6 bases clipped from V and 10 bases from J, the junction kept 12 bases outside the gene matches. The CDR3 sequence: CASRSYLAGGPEQFF. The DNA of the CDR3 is TGTGCCAGCAGATCGTACTTAGCGGGAGGCCCCGAGCAGTTCTTC.

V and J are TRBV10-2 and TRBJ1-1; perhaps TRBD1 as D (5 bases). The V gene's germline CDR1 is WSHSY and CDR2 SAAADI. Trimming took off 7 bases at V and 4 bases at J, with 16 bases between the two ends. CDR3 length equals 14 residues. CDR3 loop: CASKGRREGTEAFF. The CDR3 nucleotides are TGCGCCAGCAAGGGGAGGCGTGAAGGCACTGAAGCTTTCTTT.

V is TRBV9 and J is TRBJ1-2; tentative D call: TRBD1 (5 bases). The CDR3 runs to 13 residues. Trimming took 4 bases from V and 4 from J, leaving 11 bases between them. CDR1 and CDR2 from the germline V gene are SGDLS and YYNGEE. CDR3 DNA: TGTGCCAGCAGCACTCGGGACCTCTATGGCTACACCTTC. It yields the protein CASSTRDLYGYTF.

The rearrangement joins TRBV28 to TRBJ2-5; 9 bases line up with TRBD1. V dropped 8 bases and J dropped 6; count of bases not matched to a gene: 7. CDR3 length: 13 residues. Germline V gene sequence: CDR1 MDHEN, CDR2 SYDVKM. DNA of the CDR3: TGTGCCAGCGGGGACAGGGATTTAAAGACCCAGTACTTC. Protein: CASGDRDLKTQYF.

CDR3 sequence: CASSIRGLAEQYF. Here the CDR3 DNA reads TGTGCCAGCAGCATCAGGGGGCTAGCGGAGCAGTACTTC. This chain connects TRBV7-8 to TRBJ2-7, with 8 bases matching TRBD1. The J segment lost 7 bases and the V segment lost 5 bases, leaving 7 bases of the junction unmatched. The germline CDR1 and CDR2 sequences are SGHVS and FQNEAQ. This CDR3 comprises 13 residues.

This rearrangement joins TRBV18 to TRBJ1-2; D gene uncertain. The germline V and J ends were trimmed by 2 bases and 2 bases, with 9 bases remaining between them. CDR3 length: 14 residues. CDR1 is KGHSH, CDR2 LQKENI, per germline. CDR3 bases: TGTGCCAGCTCACCAGCGTTGGTGAACTATGGCTACACCTTC. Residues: CASSPALVNYGYTF.

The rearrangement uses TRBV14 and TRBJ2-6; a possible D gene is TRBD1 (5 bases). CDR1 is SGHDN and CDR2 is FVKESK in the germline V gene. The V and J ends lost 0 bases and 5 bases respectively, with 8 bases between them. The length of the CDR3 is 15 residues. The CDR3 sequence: CASSQDLDRANVLTF. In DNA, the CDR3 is TGTGCCAGCAGCCAAGATCTGGACAGGGCCAACGTCCTGACTTTC.

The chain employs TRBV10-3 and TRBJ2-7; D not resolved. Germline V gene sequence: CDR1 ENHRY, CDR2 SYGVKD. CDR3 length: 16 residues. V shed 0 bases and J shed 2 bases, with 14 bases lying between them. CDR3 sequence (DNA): TGTGCCATCAGTGAGTCGTTAGGGCAGTCCCCCTACGAGCAGTACTTC. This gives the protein CAISESLGQSPYEQYF.

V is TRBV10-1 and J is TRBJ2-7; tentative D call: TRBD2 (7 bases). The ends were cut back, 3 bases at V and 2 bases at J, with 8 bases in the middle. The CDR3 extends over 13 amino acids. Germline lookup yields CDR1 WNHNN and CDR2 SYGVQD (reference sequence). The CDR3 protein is CASSEGGAYEQYF. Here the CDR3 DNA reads TGCGCCAGCAGTGAAGGGGGGGCCTACGAGCAGTACTTC.

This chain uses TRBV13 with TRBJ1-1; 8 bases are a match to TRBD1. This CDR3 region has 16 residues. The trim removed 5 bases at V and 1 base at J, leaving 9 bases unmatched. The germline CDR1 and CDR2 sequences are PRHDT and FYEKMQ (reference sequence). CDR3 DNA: TGTGCCAGCAGCCACCGGGACAGGACCTGGAACACTGAAGCTTTCTTT. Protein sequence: CASSHRDRTWNTEAFF.

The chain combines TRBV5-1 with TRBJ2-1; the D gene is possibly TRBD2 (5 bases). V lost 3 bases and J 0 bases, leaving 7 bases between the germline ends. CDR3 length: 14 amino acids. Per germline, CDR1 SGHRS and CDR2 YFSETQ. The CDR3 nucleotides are TGCGCCAGCAGCTACGGGAACTCCTACAATGAGCAGTTCTTC. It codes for CASSYGNSYNEQFF.

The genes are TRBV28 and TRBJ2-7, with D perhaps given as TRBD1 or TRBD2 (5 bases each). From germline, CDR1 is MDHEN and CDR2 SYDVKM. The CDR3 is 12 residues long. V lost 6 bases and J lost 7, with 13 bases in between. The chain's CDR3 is CASSVGTPEQYF. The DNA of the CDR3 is TGTGCCAGCAGCGTGGGGACGCCTGAGCAGTACTTC.

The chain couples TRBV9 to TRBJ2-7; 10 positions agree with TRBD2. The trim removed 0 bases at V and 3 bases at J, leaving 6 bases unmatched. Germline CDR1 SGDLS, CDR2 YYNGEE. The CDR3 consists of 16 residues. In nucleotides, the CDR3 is TGTGCCAGCAGCGTAGCGGCTAGCGGGGGTTACTACGAGCAGTACTTC. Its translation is CASSVAASGGYYEQYF.

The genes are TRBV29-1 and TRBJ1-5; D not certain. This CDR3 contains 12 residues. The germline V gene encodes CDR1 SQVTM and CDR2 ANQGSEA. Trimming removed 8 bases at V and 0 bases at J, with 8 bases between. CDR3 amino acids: CSLFYSNQPQHF. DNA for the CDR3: TGCAGCCTTTTCTATAGCAATCAGCCCCAGCATTTT.

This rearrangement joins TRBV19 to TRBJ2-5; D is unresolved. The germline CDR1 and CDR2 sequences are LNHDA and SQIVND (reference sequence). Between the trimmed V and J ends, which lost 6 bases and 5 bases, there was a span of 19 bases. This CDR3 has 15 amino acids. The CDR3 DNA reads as TGTGCCAGTAGCCCAGTCAAGAAGGGCGGCGAGACCCAGTACTTC. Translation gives CASSPVKKGGETQYF.

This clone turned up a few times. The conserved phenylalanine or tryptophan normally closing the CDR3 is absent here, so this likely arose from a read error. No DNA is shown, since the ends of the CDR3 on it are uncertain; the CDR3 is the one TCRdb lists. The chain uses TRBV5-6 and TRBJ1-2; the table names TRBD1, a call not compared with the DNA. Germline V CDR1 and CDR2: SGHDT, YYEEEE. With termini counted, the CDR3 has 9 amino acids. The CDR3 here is CASSVGTVD.

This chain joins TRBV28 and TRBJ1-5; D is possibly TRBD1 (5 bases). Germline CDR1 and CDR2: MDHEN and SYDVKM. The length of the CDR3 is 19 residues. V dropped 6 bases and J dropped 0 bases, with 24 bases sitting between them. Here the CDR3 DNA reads TGTGCCAGCAGCCAGATTACCTTTTATCGACAGCTTAGCAATCAGCCCCAGCATTTT. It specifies CASSQITFYRQLSNQPQHF.

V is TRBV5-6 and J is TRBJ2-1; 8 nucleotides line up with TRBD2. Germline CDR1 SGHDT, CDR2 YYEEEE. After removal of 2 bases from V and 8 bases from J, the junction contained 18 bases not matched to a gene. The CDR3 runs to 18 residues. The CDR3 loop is CASSFSGAGLWQVDEQFF. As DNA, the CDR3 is TGTGCCAGCAGCTTTAGCGGGGCAGGTCTTTGGCAAGTCGATGAGCAGTTCTTC.

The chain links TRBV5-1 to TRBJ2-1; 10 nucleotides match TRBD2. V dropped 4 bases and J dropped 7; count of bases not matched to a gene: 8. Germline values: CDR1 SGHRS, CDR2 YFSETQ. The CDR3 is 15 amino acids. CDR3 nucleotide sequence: TGCGCCAGCAGCCCTCTAGCGGGAGCCTCAAATGAGCAGTTCTTC. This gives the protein CASSPLAGASNEQFF.

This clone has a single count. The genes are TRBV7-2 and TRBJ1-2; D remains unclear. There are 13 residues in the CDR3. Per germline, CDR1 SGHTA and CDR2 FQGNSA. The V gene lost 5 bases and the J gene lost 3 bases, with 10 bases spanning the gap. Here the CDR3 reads CASSPDGDYGYTF. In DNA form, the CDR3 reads TGTGCCAGCAGCCCGGACGGAGACTATGGCTACACCTTC.

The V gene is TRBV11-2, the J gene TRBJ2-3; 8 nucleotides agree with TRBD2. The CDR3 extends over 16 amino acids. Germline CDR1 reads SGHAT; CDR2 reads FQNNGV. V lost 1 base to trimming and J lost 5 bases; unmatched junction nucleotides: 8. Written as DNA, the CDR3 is TGTGCCAGCAGCTTAGGGCCAGCGGGAGCTAGAGATACGCAGTATTTT. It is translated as CASSLGPAGARDTQYF.

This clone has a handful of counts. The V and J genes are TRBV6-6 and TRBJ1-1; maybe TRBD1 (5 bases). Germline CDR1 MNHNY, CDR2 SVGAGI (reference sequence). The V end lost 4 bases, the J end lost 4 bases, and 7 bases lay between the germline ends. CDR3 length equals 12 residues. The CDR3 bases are TGTGCCAGCAGTTCGGGGCTCACTGAAGCTTTCTTT. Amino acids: CASSSGLTEAFF.

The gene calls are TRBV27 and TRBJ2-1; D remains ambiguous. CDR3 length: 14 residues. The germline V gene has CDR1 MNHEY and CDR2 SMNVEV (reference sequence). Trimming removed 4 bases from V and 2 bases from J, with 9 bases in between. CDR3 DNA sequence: TGTGCCAGCAGTTGGGTAAACGCCTACAATGAGCAGTTCTTC. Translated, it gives CASSWVNAYNEQFF.

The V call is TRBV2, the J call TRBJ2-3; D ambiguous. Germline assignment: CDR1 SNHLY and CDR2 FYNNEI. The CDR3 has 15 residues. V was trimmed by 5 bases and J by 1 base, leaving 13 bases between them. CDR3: CASSPRIDRTDTQYF. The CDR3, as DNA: TGTGCCAGCAGTCCAAGGATTGATCGCACAGATACGCAGTATTTT. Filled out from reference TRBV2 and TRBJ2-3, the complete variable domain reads EPEVTQTPSHQVTQMGQEVILRCVPISNHLYFYWYRQILGQKVEFLVSFYNNEISEKSEIFDDQFSVERPDGSNFTLKIRSTKLEDSAMYFCASSPRIDRTDTQYFGPGTRLTVL.

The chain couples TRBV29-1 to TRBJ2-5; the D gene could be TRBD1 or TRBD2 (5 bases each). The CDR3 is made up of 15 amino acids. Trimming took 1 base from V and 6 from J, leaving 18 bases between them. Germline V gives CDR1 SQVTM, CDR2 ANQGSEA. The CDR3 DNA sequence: TGCAGCGTTGAAGGGGCGGGTGGGGACGTGAAGACCCAGTACTTC. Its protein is CSVEGAGGDVKTQYF.

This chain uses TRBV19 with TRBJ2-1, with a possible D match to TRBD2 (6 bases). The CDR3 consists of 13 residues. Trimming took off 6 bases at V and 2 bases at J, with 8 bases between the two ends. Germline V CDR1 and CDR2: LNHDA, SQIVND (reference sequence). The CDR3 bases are TGTGCCAGTAGGGGAGGAGCCTACAATGAGCAGTTCTTC. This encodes CASRGGAYNEQFF.

The CDR3 nucleotides read TGTGCCAGCAGTTTATTACGGAATGAGCAGTTCTTC. Protein sequence: CASSLLRNEQFF. V and J are TRBV28 and TRBJ2-1; the D is unclear. Trimming shortened V by 1 base and J by 7 bases, and 5 bases separated the two germline ends. Germline CDR1 is MDHEN and CDR2 is SYDVKM. This CDR3 comprises 12 residues.

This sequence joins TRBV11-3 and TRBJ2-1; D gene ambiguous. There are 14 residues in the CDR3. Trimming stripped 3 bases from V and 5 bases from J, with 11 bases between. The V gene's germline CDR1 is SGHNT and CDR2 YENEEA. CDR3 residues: CASSFLPRNNEQFF. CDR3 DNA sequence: TGTGCCAGCAGCTTTTTGCCTCGAAACAATGAGCAGTTCTTC.

Written as DNA, the CDR3 is TGCGCCAGCAGCTTACAACCGGGCCCCGCCACAGATACGCAGTATTTT. It translates to CASSLQPGPATDTQYF. The chain carries TRBV5-1 and TRBJ2-3; D gene ambiguous. This CDR3 region has 16 residues. CDR1 and CDR2 from the germline V gene are SGHRS and YFSETQ. V was cut by 2 bases and J by 2 bases, with 15 bases left in between.

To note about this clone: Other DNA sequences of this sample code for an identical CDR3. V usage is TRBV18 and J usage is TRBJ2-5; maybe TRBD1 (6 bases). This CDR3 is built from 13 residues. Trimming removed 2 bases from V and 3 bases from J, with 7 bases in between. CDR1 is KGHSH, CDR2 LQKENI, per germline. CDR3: CASSPGTKETQYF. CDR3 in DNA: TGTGCCAGCTCACCAGGGACAAAAGAGACCCAGTACTTC.

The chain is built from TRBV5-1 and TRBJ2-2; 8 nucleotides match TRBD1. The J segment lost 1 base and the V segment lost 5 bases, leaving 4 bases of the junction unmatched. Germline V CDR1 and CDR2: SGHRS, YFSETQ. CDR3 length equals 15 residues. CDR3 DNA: TGCGCCAGCAGTCAGACAGGGGAGAACACCGGGGAGCTGTTTTTT. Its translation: CASSQTGENTGELFF.

The CDR3 region is CASSDPPTAGWVYEQYF. The CDR3 DNA is TGTGCCAGCAGTGACCCCCCTACAGCGGGATGGGTCTACGAGCAGTACTTC. The rearrangement joins TRBV2 to TRBJ2-7; 7 nucleotides match TRBD2. The V gene end was trimmed by 3 bases and the J gene end by 3 bases; junction bases not matched to a gene: 14. The CDR3 is 17 amino acids. Germline V gives CDR1 SNHLY, CDR2 FYNNEI.